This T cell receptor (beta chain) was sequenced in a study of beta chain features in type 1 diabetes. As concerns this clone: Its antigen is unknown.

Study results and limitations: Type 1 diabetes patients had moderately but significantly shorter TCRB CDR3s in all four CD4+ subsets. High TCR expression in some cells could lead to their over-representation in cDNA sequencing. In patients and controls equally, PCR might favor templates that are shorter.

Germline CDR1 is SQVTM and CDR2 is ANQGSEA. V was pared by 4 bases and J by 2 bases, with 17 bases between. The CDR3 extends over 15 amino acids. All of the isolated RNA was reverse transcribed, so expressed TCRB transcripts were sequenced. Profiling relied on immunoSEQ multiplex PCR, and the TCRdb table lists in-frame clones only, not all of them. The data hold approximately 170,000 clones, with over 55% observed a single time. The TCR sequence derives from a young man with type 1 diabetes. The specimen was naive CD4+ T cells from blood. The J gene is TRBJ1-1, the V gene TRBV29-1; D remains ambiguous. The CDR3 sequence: CSVGTVPAINTEAFF. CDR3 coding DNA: TGCAGCGTTGGGACGGTTCCGGCGATAAACACTGAAGCTTTCTTT.